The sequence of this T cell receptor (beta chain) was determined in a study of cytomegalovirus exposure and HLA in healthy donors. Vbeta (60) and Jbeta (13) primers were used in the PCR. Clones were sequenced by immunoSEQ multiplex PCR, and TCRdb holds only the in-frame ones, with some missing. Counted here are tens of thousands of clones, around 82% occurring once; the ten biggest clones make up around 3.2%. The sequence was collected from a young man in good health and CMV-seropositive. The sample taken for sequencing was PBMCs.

The DNA of the CDR3 is TGTGCCAGTACACCGGGACTAGTTCGAGATGAGCAGTTCTTC. It codes for CASTPGLVRDEQFF. The chain links TRBV19 to TRBJ2-1; TRBD2 matches 8 bases. After removal of 7 bases from V and 8 bases from J, the junction contained 10 bases not matched to a gene. Germline V CDR1 and CDR2: LNHDA, SQIVND (reference sequence). The CDR3 covers 14 residues.